The 31 T cell receptor beta chains below all came from one sample that was sequenced in a study of blood T cell repertoires in COVID-19. Using immunoSEQ multiplex PCR, the repertoire was profiled, and TCRdb retains in-frame clones only, with some absent. The table includes 90,000 to 100,000 clones, under 85% detected once. The material sequenced was peripheral blood. The receptors come from a man between 65 and 80 years old with acute or convalescent COVID-19.

This chain connects TRBV6-5 to TRBJ1-5; 9 bases agree with TRBD1. The trim removed 8 bases at V and 8 bases at J, leaving 10 bases unmatched. The CDR3 sequence is 14 residues long. Germline V gene data show CDR1 as MNHEY and CDR2 as SVGAGI. The CDR3 nucleotides read TGTGCCAGCTGCGCTGGGACAGGGACTGAGCCCCAGCATTTT. Protein: CASCAGTGTEPQHF.

The chain is built from TRBV19 and TRBJ1-5, with D perhaps matching TRBD1 (5 bases). Trimming shortened V by 4 bases and J by 12 bases, and 10 bases separated the two germline ends. This CDR3 comprises 11 residues. Germline V gene data show CDR1 as LNHDA and CDR2 as SQIVND (reference sequence). CDR3 DNA sequence: TGTGCCAGTAGTAGGGGGGTGGTCCAGCATTTT. It translates to CASSRGVVQHF.

This clone appeared once. The chain links TRBV11-1 to TRBJ1-4, with 10 bases that match TRBD1. CDR3 length equals 15 residues. Germline V lookup: CDR1 SGHAT, CDR2 FQDESV (reference sequence). Trimming cost V 3 bases and J 7 bases; bases outside gene matches: 5. CDR3 nucleotide sequence: TGTGCCAGCAGCTTGATGACAGGGGGCGGTGAAAAACTGTTTTTT. Amino acids: CASSLMTGGGEKLFF.

Only one count was recorded for this clone. This chain joins TRBV9 and TRBJ1-2; 8 bases are a match to TRBD1. Germline CDR1 SGDLS, CDR2 YYNGEE. The CDR3 totals 14 residues. The V and J ends lost 3 bases and 6 bases, in that order; junction bases with no gene match: 7. In nucleotides, the CDR3 is TGTGCCAGCAGCGCCGACAGGGGTGGGAATGGCTACACCTTC. This encodes CASSADRGGNGYTF.

The chain recombines TRBV7-2 with TRBJ2-1; D gene ambiguous. The ends were cut back, 5 bases at V and 3 bases at J, with 17 bases in the middle. CDR1 and CDR2 from the germline V gene are SGHTA and FQGNSA. The CDR3 contains 16 residues. CDR3 sequence reads: CASSPPGPPIYNEQFF. The CDR3 bases are TGTGCCAGCAGCCCTCCCGGTCCACCAATCTACAATGAGCAGTTCTTC.

V usage is TRBV4-2 and J usage is TRBJ2-2; TRBD2 agrees at 9 bases. This CDR3 is built from 18 residues. V shed 0 bases and J 6 bases; nucleotides not matched to a gene: 11. CDR1 is LGHNA, CDR2 YNFKEQ, per germline. For the CDR3, the DNA is TGTGCCAGCAGCCAAGACCGACCTAGCGGGATGGAGGCCGGGGAGCTGTTTTTT. It codes for CASSQDRPSGMEAGELFF.

This chain connects TRBV28 to TRBJ2-7, with 7 bases lining up with TRBD1. There are 13 residues in the CDR3. With 5 bases clipped from V and 11 bases from J, the junction kept 12 bases outside the gene matches. The germline V gene encodes CDR1 MDHEN and CDR2 SYDVKM. CDR3 amino acids: CASSLPTGSLEYF. The CDR3 bases are TGTGCCAGCAGTCTCCCGACAGGGTCCCTCGAGTACTTC.

The V call is TRBV27, the J call TRBJ1-1; a possible D gene is TRBD1 (6 bases). This CDR3 has 17 amino acids. Between the trimmed V and J ends, which lost 2 bases and 3 bases, there was a span of 19 bases. Germline V gene data show CDR1 as MNHEY and CDR2 as SMNVEV (reference sequence). The CDR3 DNA is TGTGCCAGCAGTTTAACTGTATACAGGGTGGGGGACACTGAAGCTTTCTTT. This codes for CASSLTVYRVGDTEAFF.

This clone was counted between two and nine times. This sequence joins TRBV3-1 (or the pseudogene TRBV3-2) and TRBJ2-7, with 12 bases lining up with TRBD2. The CDR3 has 15 residues. Germline CDR1 and CDR2: LGHDT and YNNKEL (reference sequence). Trimming removed 4 bases from V and 2 bases from J; junction bases left unmatched: 3. This CDR3 is CASSPTSGRTYEQYF. The CDR3 region has the DNA TGTGCCAGCAGCCCCACTAGCGGGAGGACCTACGAGCAGTACTTC.

This chain joins TRBV2 and TRBJ1-1; D perhaps matches TRBD1 (5 bases). This CDR3 is built from 14 residues. CDR1 is SNHLY and CDR2 is FYNNEI in the germline V gene. The germline V and J ends were trimmed by 7 bases and 1 base, with 13 bases remaining between them. Here the CDR3 reads CASKGRHPNTEAFF. CDR3 sequence (DNA): TGTGCCAGCAAGGGGCGGCACCCGAACACTGAAGCTTTCTTT.

This chain joins TRBV27 and TRBJ2-3, with TRBD2 matching 7 bases. Germline loops: CDR1 MNHEY, CDR2 SMNVEV (reference sequence). This CDR3 is built from 14 residues. With 3 bases clipped from V and 5 bases from J, the junction kept 5 bases outside the gene matches. DNA for the CDR3: TGTGCCAGCAGTTTCTGGGGGGGAGGAGATACGCAGTATTTT. Translation gives CASSFWGGGDTQYF.

V usage is TRBV27 and J usage is TRBJ1-5; D not certain. From germline, CDR1 is MNHEY and CDR2 SMNVEV (reference sequence). This CDR3 is built from 16 residues. V lost 1 base to trimming and J lost 1 base, with 11 bases between them. The CDR3 is CASSLWPGNSNQPQHF. CDR3 nucleotide sequence: TGTGCCAGCAGTTTATGGCCGGGGAACAGCAATCAGCCCCAGCATTTT.

The gene calls are TRBV6-5 and TRBJ2-7, with 8 bases aligning to TRBD2. The CDR3 has 16 amino acids. CDR1 is MNHEY, CDR2 SVGAGI, per germline. V shed 2 bases, J shed 5 bases, and the junction held 11 bases outside the gene matches. CDR3 amino acids: CASSYKAGSGMNEQYF. The CDR3 region has the DNA TGTGCCAGCAGTTACAAAGCAGGTAGCGGGATGAACGAGCAGTACTTC.

The rearrangement joins TRBV2 to TRBJ2-2, with D tentatively TRBD1 (7 bases). V gave up 5 bases and J gave up 4 bases, with 11 bases separating them. The CDR3 covers 14 residues. Germline CDR1 and CDR2: SNHLY and FYNNEI. The CDR3 loop is CASSNQGGTGELFF. CDR3 bases: TGTGCCAGCAGTAATCAGGGGGGCACCGGGGAGCTGTTTTTT.

V gene TRBV18 combines with J gene TRBJ1-2; 9 bases match TRBD1. Trimming cost V 3 bases and J 7 bases; bases outside gene matches: 6. The length of the CDR3 is 14 residues. Germline V gene sequence: CDR1 KGHSH, CDR2 LQKENI. In DNA form, the CDR3 reads TGTGCCAGCTCACCTGCCGGGACAGGGTTTGGCTACACCTTC. Protein sequence: CASSPAGTGFGYTF.

V usage is TRBV9 and J usage is TRBJ1-3, with D hard to call. Germline-derived CDR1 and CDR2 are SGDLS and YYNGEE. This CDR3 is 14 amino acids long. The V end was cut by 2 bases, the J end by 0 bases, with 6 bases between. CDR3 nucleotide sequence: TGTGCCAGCAGCGTGGGCAGCTCTGGAAACACCATATATTTT. Translated, it gives CASSVGSSGNTIYF.

This chain uses TRBV27 with TRBJ2-7, with D possibly being TRBD1 (6 bases). Germline V lookup: CDR1 MNHEY, CDR2 SMNVEV (reference sequence). The germline V and J ends were trimmed by 2 bases and 1 base, with 18 bases remaining between them. This CDR3 is built from 17 residues. For the CDR3, the DNA is TGTGCCAGCAGTTTAGACCTGCTGGGGGCAAGATCCTACGAGCAGTACTTC. Translation gives CASSLDLLGARSYEQYF.

V usage is TRBV6-1 and J usage is TRBJ2-1, with 7 bases aligning to TRBD1. The V gene end was trimmed by 3 bases and the J gene end by 8 bases; junction bases not matched to a gene: 10. Germline V gene sequence: CDR1 MNHNS, CDR2 SASEGT. The CDR3 sequence is 15 residues long. The CDR3 loop reads CASSEAGTVIHEQFF. For the CDR3, the DNA is TGTGCCAGCAGTGAGGCCGGGACAGTTATCCATGAGCAGTTCTTC.

For this clone: One junction end disagrees with the germline gene, perhaps due to a read error. The V gene is TRBV5-6, the J gene TRBJ2-4; 7 nucleotides agree with TRBD2. Germline CDR1 and CDR2: SGHDT and YYEEEE. This CDR3 region has 13 residues. The CDR3 region has the DNA TGTGCCAGCAGCTTGTCCCCGGCTAGCGGTGATAGGTTC. This encodes CASSLSPASGDRF.

CDR3 loop: CASSPGQWDYGYTF. The CDR3 nucleotides are TGTGCCAGCAGCCCGGGACAGTGGGACTATGGCTACACCTTC. The rearrangement links TRBV28 to TRBJ1-2, with 7 bases matching TRBD1. CDR1 is MDHEN, CDR2 SYDVKM, per germline. With V trimmed by 6 bases and J by 3 bases, 7 bases remained unmatched. The CDR3 sequence is 14 residues long.

V and J are TRBV5-1 and TRBJ1-5; perhaps TRBD1 as D (6 bases). Looked up from germline, CDR1 is SGHRS and CDR2 is YFSETQ. V was shortened by 3 bases and J by 3 bases, with 10 bases between the two germline ends. The CDR3 consists of 14 residues. CDR3: CASSSGQLNQPQHF. CDR3 sequence (DNA): TGCGCCAGCAGCTCCGGACAGCTCAATCAGCCCCAGCATTTT. Filled out from reference TRBV5-1 and TRBJ1-5, the complete variable domain reads KAGVTQTPRYLIKTRGQQVTLSCSPISGHRSVSWYQQTPGQGLQFLFEYFSETQRNKGNFPGRFSGRQFSNSRSEMNVSTLELGDSALYLCASSSGQLNQPQHFGDGTRLSIL.

The chain employs TRBV5-4 and TRBJ1-6; 10 positions agree with TRBD1. V lost 2 bases to trimming and J lost 10 bases; unmatched junction nucleotides: 6. CDR3 size: 15 residues. CDR1 is SGHNT, CDR2 YYREEE, per germline (reference sequence). The CDR3 sequence: CASSFGTGAGSPLHF. As DNA, the CDR3 is TGTGCCAGCAGCTTCGGGACAGGGGCTGGGTCACCCCTCCACTTT.

This rearrangement joins TRBV5-5 to TRBJ2-5, with TRBD1 matching over 9 bases. Germline CDR1 SGHKS, CDR2 YYEKEE (reference sequence). With V trimmed by 6 bases and J by 3 bases, 6 bases remained unmatched. The CDR3 has 14 residues. DNA for the CDR3: TGTGCCAGCATGTTGCGGACAGGGGAAGAGACCCAGTACTTC. Translated, it gives CASMLRTGEETQYF.

The chain has TRBV28 and TRBJ2-7; D might be TRBD1 (6 bases). This CDR3 region has 14 residues. Germline CDR1 is MDHEN and CDR2 is SYDVKM. V shed 7 bases and J shed 4 bases, with 17 bases lying between them. Here the CDR3 reads CASNPQGSKYEQYF. CDR3 DNA sequence: TGTGCCAGCAATCCTCAGGGGTCCAAATACGAGCAGTACTTC.

J is TRBJ2-3 and V is TRBV9, with 7 bases fitting TRBD2. The germline CDR1 and CDR2 sequences are SGDLS and YYNGEE. The CDR3 has 16 residues. V gave up 0 bases and J gave up 3 bases; unmatched junction bases: 7. The CDR3 region is CASSVEPGGGTDTQYF. For the CDR3, the DNA is TGTGCCAGCAGCGTAGAGCCGGGAGGAGGAACAGATACGCAGTATTTT.

The chain joins TRBV21-1 to TRBJ2-7; the D call TRBD2 from the table was never checked on the DNA. TRBV21-1 is noted as a pseudogene. The CDR3 contains 14 residues. CDR3 bases: TGTGCCAGCAATTTGGAAGGTAATGAGGACGAGCAGTACTTC. Amino acids: CASNLEGNEDEQYF.

J is TRBJ1-6 and V is TRBV5-1; 9 bases are a match to TRBD1. The germline gives CDR1 SGHRS, CDR2 YFSETQ. CDR3 size: 18 residues. V lost 5 bases and J lost 1; bases outside the gene matches: 10. As DNA, the CDR3 is TGCGCCAGCAGTCCCGGGACAGGGATGCGGTCCTATAATTCACCCCTCCACTTT. Amino acid sequence: CASSPGTGMRSYNSPLHF.

This clone was detected a few times. The V call is TRBV7-8, the J call TRBJ2-5; 8 nucleotides match TRBD2. CDR3 length: 14 residues. After removal of 3 bases from V and 3 bases from J, the junction contained 3 bases not matched to a gene. In germline, CDR1 is SGHVS, CDR2 FQNEAQ. The CDR3 coding sequence is TGTGCCAGCAGCTTCACGGGGGGGAAAGAGACCCAGTACTTC. This translates into CASSFTGGKETQYF. Filled out from reference TRBV7-8 and TRBJ2-5, the complete variable domain reads GAGVSQSPRYKVAKRGQDVALRCDPISGHVSLFWYQQALGQGPEFLTYFQNEAQLDKSGLPSDRFFAERPEGSVSTLKIQRTQQEDSAVYLCASSFTGGKETQYFGPGTRLLVL.

The chain has TRBV29-1 and TRBJ1-1; D is ambiguous. Germline CDR1 is SQVTM and CDR2 is ANQGSEA. Trimming removed 4 bases at V and 1 base at J, with 4 bases between. This CDR3 comprises 11 residues. DNA for the CDR3: TGCAGCGTTGCGAGGAACACTGAAGCTTTCTTT. Translation gives CSVARNTEAFF.

The rearrangement uses TRBV4-3 and TRBJ1-2; D remains ambiguous. The V gene lost 0 bases and the J gene lost 4 bases, with 6 bases spanning the gap. CDR1 LGHNA and CDR2 YSLEER come from the germline V gene. The CDR3 covers 13 residues. CDR3 residues: CASSQDMAYGYTF. As DNA, the CDR3 is TGCGCCAGCAGCCAAGATATGGCCTATGGCTACACCTTC.

The chain couples TRBV6-4 to TRBJ2-3; 8 positions match TRBD2. CDR1 and CDR2 from the germline V gene are MRHNA and SNTAGT. Trimming at V came to 2 bases and at J to 5 bases, leaving 6 bases not matched to a gene. The CDR3 is 15 residues long. The chain's CDR3 is CASSDEAGGGDTQYF. In nucleotides, the CDR3 is TGTGCCAGCAGTGACGAGGCGGGAGGCGGAGATACGCAGTATTTT.